The rows below give T cell receptor beta chains drawn from one sample of a study of control samples from healthy donors and cancer patients. Some clones are missing from TCRdb's copy, which holds only in-frame ones; the method was immunoSEQ multiplex PCR. The table includes around 94,000 clones, roughly 94% detected once. Sequencing was performed on blood. The receptors were gathered from a woman aged 18-35 years in good health. Both conserved end residues are part of each CDR3. Fields, in order: D gene, clone size, J gene, V gene, CDR3 DNA, CDR3 protein. The D gene is left open where the match is weak. Where a row states a size, it is once, few, many or the class of an expanded clone; other rows omit it.

D gene: .
clone size: .
J gene: TRBJ2-1
V gene: TRBV6-4
CDR3 DNA: TGTGCCAGCAGTCCCGACGGGGGCGCCTACAATGAGCAGTTCTTC
CDR3 protein: CASSPDGGAYNEQFF

D gene: TRBD2
clone size: .
J gene: TRBJ2-5
V gene: TRBV3-1/TRBV3-2
CDR3 DNA: TGTGCCAGCAGCGGACTAGCGGGAGGGCAGTACCAAGAGACCCAGTACTTC
CDR3 protein: CASSGLAGGQYQETQYF

D gene: .
clone size: few
J gene: TRBJ1-2
V gene: TRBV6-5
CDR3 DNA: TGTGCCAGCAGTTACGGGGCCTCCAACGGCTACACCTTC
CDR3 protein: CASSYGASNGYTF

D gene: .
clone size: .
J gene: TRBJ1-5
V gene: TRBV2
CDR3 DNA: TGTGCCAGCAGTGGTCAGGACAGCGGTAGCAATCAGCCCCAGCATTTT
CDR3 protein: CASSGQDSGSNQPQHF

D gene: .
clone size: .
J gene: TRBJ2-7
V gene: TRBV27
CDR3 DNA: TGTGCCAGCAGGTCGGCCTTGGGAGGGGGCTCCTACGAGCAGTACTTC
CDR3 protein: CASRSALGGGSYEQYF

D gene: .
clone size: .
J gene: TRBJ2-3
V gene: TRBV7-9
CDR3 DNA: TGTGCCAGCAGCAATCGGGACAGCACAGATACGCAGTATTTT
CDR3 protein: CASSNRDSTDTQYF

D gene: .
clone size: .
J gene: TRBJ2-1
V gene: TRBV28
CDR3 DNA: TGTGCCAGCAGTTTTGGCAGCAACAATGAGCAGTTCTTC
CDR3 protein: CASSFGSNNEQFF

D gene: .
clone size: .
J gene: TRBJ2-2
V gene: TRBV24-1
CDR3 DNA: TGTGCCACCAGAGACGACACCGGGGAGCTGTTTTTT
CDR3 protein: CATRDDTGELFF

D gene: .
clone size: .
J gene: TRBJ1-1
V gene: TRBV12-3/TRBV12-4
CDR3 DNA: TGTGCCAGCAGGACAGGTGCGAACACTGAAGCTTTCTTT
CDR3 protein: CASRTGANTEAFF

D gene: .
clone size: .
J gene: TRBJ2-1
V gene: TRBV11-3
CDR3 DNA: TGTGCCAGCAGCCGGCCCCCTGGCTGGGTCAATGAGCAGTTCTTC
CDR3 protein: CASSRPPGWVNEQFF

D gene: .
clone size: .
J gene: TRBJ2-1
V gene: TRBV19
CDR3 DNA: TGTGCCACCCTGGACTTCGGGGTGACAGATGAGCAGTTCTTC
CDR3 protein: CATLDFGVTDEQFF

D gene: .
clone size: .
J gene: TRBJ1-2
V gene: TRBV28
CDR3 DNA: TGTGCCAGCACCCTAGGGGGGTTCTATGGCTACACCTTC
CDR3 protein: CASTLGGFYGYTF

D gene: TRBD2
clone size: .
J gene: TRBJ2-1
V gene: TRBV7-9
CDR3 DNA: TGTGCCAGCAGCTCTACTAGCGGGCCCTACAATGAGCAGTTCTTC
CDR3 protein: CASSSTSGPYNEQFF

D gene: TRBD1
clone size: once
J gene: TRBJ1-5
V gene: TRBV10-1
CDR3 DNA: TGCGCCAGCAGCGACCGGGACAGGGGGTACAACAATCAGCCCCAGCATTTT
CDR3 protein: CASSDRDRGYNNQPQHF

D gene: .
clone size: .
J gene: TRBJ2-7
V gene: TRBV6-2/TRBV6-3
CDR3 DNA: TGTGCCAGCAGCATGGACAGTTATTCCTACGAGCAGTACTTC
CDR3 protein: CASSMDSYSYEQYF

D gene: TRBD2
clone size: .
J gene: TRBJ2-3
V gene: TRBV10-1
CDR3 DNA: TGCGCCAGCAGACGAACTAGCGGGGTAGATACGCAGTATTTT
CDR3 protein: CASRRTSGVDTQYF

D gene: .
clone size: .
J gene: TRBJ2-7
V gene: TRBV29-1
CDR3 DNA: TGCAGCGCCGCAGACAGCTACGAGCAGTACTTC
CDR3 protein: CSAADSYEQYF

D gene: .
clone size: .
J gene: TRBJ2-7
V gene: TRBV7-6
CDR3 DNA: TGTGCCAGCCGGGTACGGGCGGCCTACGAGCAGTACTTC
CDR3 protein: CASRVRAAYEQYF

D gene: TRBD1
clone size: .
J gene: TRBJ1-5
V gene: TRBV19
CDR3 DNA: TGTGCCAGTACCACTCCTAGGGGACAGGGAAATCAGCCCCAGCATTTT
CDR3 protein: CASTTPRGQGNQPQHF

D gene: .
clone size: .
J gene: TRBJ2-1
V gene: TRBV14
CDR3 DNA: TGTGCCAGCAGCCAAGTGGGACTCCCAAACAATGAGCAGTTCTTC
CDR3 protein: CASSQVGLPNNEQFF

D gene: .
clone size: .
J gene: TRBJ2-5
V gene: TRBV15
CDR3 DNA: TGTGCCACCAGCAGAGTTCTCGAGTCGGAGACCCAGTACTTC
CDR3 protein: CATSRVLESETQYF

D gene: .
clone size: .
J gene: TRBJ1-4
V gene: TRBV4-1
CDR3 DNA: TGCGCCAGCAGCCTCGGGTGGACCGGGAACGAAAAACTGTTTTTT
CDR3 protein: CASSLGWTGNEKLFF

D gene: .
clone size: .
J gene: TRBJ2-5
V gene: TRBV28
CDR3 DNA: TGTGCCAGCAGTCCATGGGCGGGACGTAGCAACCAAGAGACCCAGTACTTC
CDR3 protein: CASSPWAGRSNQETQYF

D gene: .
clone size: few
J gene: TRBJ2-2
V gene: TRBV14
CDR3 DNA: TGTGCCAGCAGCCTCAAGGTCACCGGGGAGCTGTTTTTT
CDR3 protein: CASSLKVTGELFF

D gene: .
clone size: .
J gene: TRBJ1-1
V gene: TRBV7-9
CDR3 DNA: TGTGCCAGCAGCTTAGGGGCAAGGTTCACTGAATATGGTTTCTTT
CDR3 protein: CASSLGARFTEYGFF

D gene: .
clone size: .
J gene: TRBJ1-1
V gene: TRBV7-6
CDR3 DNA: TGTGCCAGCAGCTTAGGATTTGGTGAAGCTTTCTTT
CDR3 protein: CASSLGFGEAFF

D gene: .
clone size: .
J gene: TRBJ2-4
V gene: TRBV11-3
CDR3 DNA: TGTGCCAGCAGCTTAGGGGTGGGGCGGCAGCTAGCCAAAAACATTCAGTACTTC
CDR3 protein: CASSLGVGRQLAKNIQYF

D gene: TRBD1
clone size: .
J gene: TRBJ2-2
V gene: TRBV5-6
CDR3 DNA: TGTGCCAGCAGCGAAAGGACAGGGGGAAACACCGGGGAGCTGTTTTTT
CDR3 protein: CASSERTGGNTGELFF

D gene: .
clone size: many
J gene: TRBJ1-4
V gene: TRBV19
CDR3 DNA: TGTGCCAGTAGTGCCCGACAGGCCCTTAATGAAAAACTGTTTTTT
CDR3 protein: CASSARQALNEKLFF

D gene: .
clone size: .
J gene: TRBJ1-2
V gene: TRBV5-1
CDR3 DNA: TGCGCCAGCAGCTTGGAGGGGGGTAGTAACTATGGCTACACCTTC
CDR3 protein: CASSLEGGSNYGYTF

D gene: .
clone size: .
J gene: TRBJ2-4
V gene: TRBV11-3
CDR3 DNA: TGTGCCAGCAGCCAACTCAGGGGTGGGGTGAACATTCAGTACTTC
CDR3 protein: CASSQLRGGVNIQYF

D gene: TRBD1
clone size: .
J gene: TRBJ1-2
V gene: TRBV29-1
CDR3 DNA: TGCAGCGTTGCGCAGGGGGAATCCTATGGCTACACCTTC
CDR3 protein: CSVAQGESYGYTF

D gene: .
clone size: .
J gene: TRBJ1-2
V gene: TRBV25-1
CDR3 DNA: TGTGCCAGCAGGGACACTTCTAACTATGGCTACACCTTC
CDR3 protein: CASRDTSNYGYTF

D gene: .
clone size: .
J gene: TRBJ1-1
V gene: TRBV6-2/TRBV6-3
CDR3 DNA: TGTGCCAGCAGTCCAGCCCGGACTGAAGCTTTCTTT
CDR3 protein: CASSPARTEAFF

D gene: .
clone size: once
J gene: TRBJ1-5
V gene: TRBV19
CDR3 DNA: TGTGCCAGTAGTATCTCCCCCTCGGGGATCGATCAGCCCCAGCATTTT
CDR3 protein: CASSISPSGIDQPQHF

D gene: .
clone size: .
J gene: TRBJ2-7
V gene: TRBV2
CDR3 DNA: TGTGCCAGCAGTGAAGACAGGGTATCTTTCCACTTC
CDR3 protein: CASSEDRVSFHF

D gene: .
clone size: .
J gene: TRBJ2-2
V gene: TRBV28
CDR3 DNA: TGTGCCAGCAGTTTAGCGGAGTTCACCGGGGAGCTGTTTTTT
CDR3 protein: CASSLAEFTGELFF

D gene: TRBD1
clone size: few
J gene: TRBJ1-6
V gene: TRBV30
CDR3 DNA: TGTGCCGTGGGACAGGGAAATTCACCCCTCCACTTT
CDR3 protein: CAVGQGNSPLHF

D gene: TRBD1
clone size: .
J gene: TRBJ2-5
V gene: TRBV5-1
CDR3 DNA: TGCGCCAGCAGGACCGGGACAGGGGGCGAGACCCAGTACTTC
CDR3 protein: CASRTGTGGETQYF

D gene: .
clone size: .
J gene: TRBJ2-6
V gene: TRBV6-5
CDR3 DNA: TGTGCCAGCAGTCCAAGGGGTTATGGGGCCAACGTCCTGACTTTC
CDR3 protein: CASSPRGYGANVLTF